This T cell receptor (beta chain) was identified during a study of T cell responses to AZD1222 COVID-19 vaccine (dated by TCRdb to the early 2020s). For context, the study as a whole: AZD1222 recipients whose second dose came at about 4 weeks and those whose second dose came at about 12 weeks were combined into one group, since spike-specific TCR depth and breadth did not differ between the two schedules. A total of just over 230 trial participants underwent TCR sequencing, of whom nearly 210 received two doses of AZD1222 and about 25 received two doses of the MenACWY control vaccine. Trial participants were enrolled by age into subgroups of 18-55, 56-69 and 70-plus years, and around 150, 28 and 57 TCR-sequenced participants, respectively, were included in these subgroups. Beyond this particular receptor, the publication reports: Reportedly, almost half of the unique spike-specific TCRs recognized epitopes lying outside the regions that are mutated in the B.1.351 and B.1.1.7 variants. The 56-69-year group was small, and its depth increase did not reach significance, likely because of low power. After two AZD1222 doses, both the breadth and the depth of spike-specific TCRs were significantly higher than at day 0 and than in MenACWY recipients. Participants were mostly white British and included more females than males, and it was suggested by the authors that clonal diversity may have been underestimated. Because no day 14 peak-response samples were available, repertoires were characterized only after the peak T cell response. Conclusions about previously exposed vaccinees are limited, since just a handful of AZD1222 recipients were seropositive for SARS-CoV-2 at baseline. Vaccine-associated CD4 TCRs spanned the whole spike protein, with dominant responses in regions 160-218 and 743-854.

Based on the germline V gene, the CDR1 and CDR2 sequences are SQVTM and ANQGSEA. Deletion took 0 bases off V and 12 bases off J, with a span of 12 bases between the germline ends. Spanning cysteine to phenylalanine, the CDR3 consists of 12 amino acids. Here the CDR3 DNA is all that survives: 36 bases in frame from base 1. Comments on this clone: Its recognized antigen is unknown. No per-base quality is available; no much larger clone lies one base away.

The CDR3 regions of human TCRbeta chains were subjected to immunosequencing. The source study handled its data this way. TCRs in the repertoires were matched against a reference library of SARS-CoV-2-specific TCRs that had been generated with the MIRA antigen-specificity platform. Breadth meant the fraction of unique TCRs that were SARS-CoV-2-associated, whereas depth meant the fraction of total T cells that were SARS-CoV-2-associated. Using the MIRA data, every spike-specific TCR was mapped to the spike region that the TCR reacted to and assigned to either a CD4 or a CD8 class. Log10-transformed breadth and depth values were compared by one-way ANOVA with Sidak's multiple comparisons tests. This immuneACCESS table, as held by TCRdb, lists in-frame sequences with V and J called but not all clones. Of the missing ones, under half trace to an unresolved V gene in checked studies; the others have no known cause. The DNA was the basis for D and trimming; V, J and clone size are from that table. In all, the sample holds 120,000 to 150,000 clones, and 92% of those were seen once. Around 3.2% of the sample rests with the top ten.

The time point label, read with the paper, signifies: baseline before first vaccination. Vaccinee samples were obtained from the UK trials COV001 and COV002, which included a single-blind randomized controlled phase 2/3 trial of AZD1222 (ChAdOx1 nCoV-19) in healthy adults. Trial participant PBMC samples were collected at day 0 and day 28 after the second dose for TCRbeta chain sequencing. The source was peripheral blood, collected on day 0 of AZD1222 vaccination. This receptor was taken from an adult in good health. The chain is assembled from TRBV29-1 and TRBJ2-1; the D gene remains uncertain. The DNA sequence is TGCAGCGTTGAAGATAACGGAAGGGTGCAGTTCTTC. The resulting protein is CSVEDNGRVQFF.